The 27 T cell receptor beta chains listed next were all sequenced from one sample in a study of vaccination effects on CD4 cells after COVID-19. TCRdb's copy holds only in-frame clones and misses some; the assay was immunoSEQ multiplex PCR. The table lists fewer than 75,000 clones, around four fifths of them singletons. The antigens for these receptors are not known. With more than 9 days of culture completed, CD4+ T cells were isolated. All study participants received two doses of BNT162b2 or mRNA-1273 vaccine. Sequenced material: CD4+ T cells from PBMCs cultured without peptide, taken after COVID-19 vaccination. These receptors were collected from a human donor who received a COVID-19 vaccine.

The chain joins TRBV30 to TRBJ2-5, with D unresolved. Germline V gene sequence: CDR1 GTSNPN, CDR2 SVGIG (reference sequence). The CDR3 consists of 14 residues. V shed 0 bases and J shed 1 base, with 9 bases lying between them. The CDR3 here is CAWSVKGAQETQYF. CDR3 nucleotides: TGTGCCTGGAGTGTCAAAGGAGCCCAAGAGACCCAGTACTTC.

V and J are TRBV6-5 and TRBJ2-1; D not resolved. Trimming shortened V by 2 bases and J by 10 bases, and 12 bases separated the two germline ends. This CDR3 comprises 13 residues. Germline V gene lookup returns CDR1 MNHEY and CDR2 SVGAGI. CDR3 in DNA: TGTGCCAGCAGTTACCTAGACCCGAGGGAGCAGTTCTTC. The encoded protein is CASSYLDPREQFF.

In its sample, this clone was seen once. This rearrangement joins TRBV4-1 to TRBJ1-1; unclear D gene. CDR1 and CDR2 from the germline V gene are MGHRA and YSYEKL. This CDR3 region has 14 residues. V shed 2 bases and J shed 4 bases, with 11 bases lying between them. CDR3 in amino acids: CASSQSTPPTEAFF. Here the CDR3 DNA reads TGCGCCAGCAGCCAATCGACTCCTCCCACTGAAGCTTTCTTT.

CDR3 bases: TGTGCCAGCAGCTTGGGAAGCGGGAGCCACACCGGGGAGCTGTTTTTT. This encodes CASSLGSGSHTGELFF. The V gene is TRBV5-4, the J gene TRBJ2-2; TRBD2 matches at 8 bases. The J segment lost 3 bases and the V segment lost 0 bases, leaving 4 bases of the junction unmatched. Looked up from germline, CDR1 is SGHNT and CDR2 is YYREEE (reference sequence). The length of the CDR3 is 16 residues.

This clone was seen just once. The rearrangement uses TRBV5-1 and TRBJ2-7; TRBD2 matches at 8 bases. CDR3 length equals 13 residues. V lost 4 bases, J lost 6 bases, and 6 bases stayed unmatched. The germline V gene has CDR1 SGHRS and CDR2 YFSETQ. CDR3 sequence: CASSPRTSSEQYF. CDR3 in DNA: TGCGCCAGCAGCCCCCGGACTAGCAGCGAGCAGTACTTC.

The chain joins TRBV6-5 to TRBJ1-5; no firm D call. The CDR3 spans 14 residues. V dropped 6 bases and J dropped 0 bases, with 9 bases sitting between them. CDR1 and CDR2 (germline): MNHEY, SVGAGI. CDR3 coding DNA: TGTGCCAGCAGATGGGAACTTAGCAATCAGCCCCAGCATTTT. This translates into CASRWELSNQPQHF.

This sequence joins TRBV20-1 and TRBJ1-1; weak D call: TRBD1 (5 bases). This CDR3 spans 11 amino acids. V was pared by 3 bases and J by 7 bases, with 9 bases between. Germline lookup yields CDR1 DFQATT and CDR2 SNEGSKA (reference sequence). The CDR3 region is CSASQGGEAFF. The CDR3 DNA follows: TGCAGTGCTAGTCAGGGAGGTGAAGCTTTCTTT.

The V call is TRBV30, the J call TRBJ2-1; 14 bases are a match to TRBD2. This CDR3 has 15 residues. Germline CDR1 and CDR2: GTSNPN and SVGIG (reference sequence). J was trimmed by 7 bases and V by 3 bases; bases with no gene match: 5. The CDR3 sequence is CAWRTSGRARNEQFF. CDR3 in DNA: TGTGCCTGGAGGACTAGCGGGAGGGCCCGGAATGAGCAGTTCTTC. Complete variable domain (other parts from reference TRBV30 and TRBJ2-1): SQTIHQWPATLVQPVGSPLSLECTVEGTSNPNLYWYRQAAGRGLQLLFYSVGIGQISSEVPQNLSASRPQDRQFILSSKKLLLSDSGFYLCAWRTSGRARNEQFFGPGTRLTVL.

This clone was picked up a small number of times. The chain is built from TRBV3-1 (or the pseudogene TRBV3-2) and TRBJ1-4; D is perhaps TRBD1 (5 bases). Germline assignment: CDR1 LGHDT and CDR2 YNNKEL (reference sequence). CDR3 length: 15 amino acids. V lost 1 base, J lost 0 bases, and 6 bases lay in between. For the CDR3, the DNA is TGTGCCAGCAGCCAAGGGGGGGCAACTAATGAAAAACTGTTTTTT. Protein product: CASSQGGATNEKLFF.

This clone was counted a few times. The chain is built from TRBV6-2 or TRBV6-3 and TRBJ2-1, with 14 positions matching TRBD2. J lost 5 bases, V lost 5 bases, and 8 bases had no gene match. CDR3 size: 17 residues. Germline CDR1 and CDR2: MNHEY and SVGEGT. CDR3 in amino acids: CASSATSGGARHNEQFF. DNA of the CDR3: TGTGCCAGCAGTGCGACTAGCGGGGGGGCTCGACACAATGAGCAGTTCTTC.

This clone was recorded a few times. The chain links TRBV10-2 to TRBJ2-3, with 7 bases identical to TRBD2. Per germline, CDR1 WSHSY and CDR2 SAAADI. The CDR3 consists of 16 residues. Trimming removed 4 bases from V and 3 bases from J; junction bases left unmatched: 10. CDR3 nucleotide sequence: TGCGCCAGCAGTGCCCCTGATACTAGCGCGACAGATACGCAGTATTTT. Translated: CASSAPDTSATDTQYF.

The chain carries TRBV5-1 and TRBJ2-3, with 7 bases aligning to TRBD1. J was trimmed by 3 bases and V by 4 bases; bases with no gene match: 5. Per the germline V gene, CDR1 is SGHRS and CDR2 is YFSETQ. The CDR3 is made up of 14 amino acids. The CDR3 nucleotides are TGCGCCAGCAGCATCCGGGACAGTACAGATACGCAGTATTTT. As protein: CASSIRDSTDTQYF.

This clone was picked up a small number of times. The J gene is TRBJ1-2, the V gene TRBV9, with D possibly being TRBD1 (6 bases). Per the germline V gene, CDR1 is SGDLS and CDR2 is YYNGEE. The CDR3 covers 16 residues. Trimming left V 4 bases short and J 4 bases short, with 20 bases between. CDR3 sequence: CASSPGAGKGVYGYTF. DNA of the CDR3: TGTGCCAGCAGCCCCGGGGCAGGCAAGGGGGTCTATGGCTACACCTTC.

V and J are TRBV9 and TRBJ2-7; D gene ambiguous. Looked up from germline, CDR1 is SGDLS and CDR2 is YYNGEE. Trimming removed 0 bases from V and 5 bases from J, with 12 bases in between. The CDR3 spans 14 residues. Here the CDR3 reads CASSVDLRPHEQYF. The DNA of the CDR3 is TGTGCCAGCAGCGTAGATCTCCGTCCTCACGAGCAGTACTTC.

V usage is TRBV7-2 and J usage is TRBJ1-6; no clear D. V was pared by 1 base and J by 0 bases, with 10 bases between. The CDR3 loop spans 17 amino acids. In germline, CDR1 is SGHTA, CDR2 FQGNSA. CDR3 sequence reads: CASSLVYGNSYNSPLHF. The DNA of the CDR3 is TGTGCCAGCAGCTTAGTATACGGGAACTCCTATAATTCACCCCTCCACTTT. The full variable domain, in which reference TRBV7-2 and TRBJ1-6 provide the parts outside the CDR3, is GAGVSQSPSNKVTEKGKDVELRCDPISGHTALYWYRQSLGQGLEFLIYFQGNSAPDKSGLPSDRFSAERTGGSVSTLTIQRTQQEDSAVYLCASSLVYGNSYNSPLHFGNGTRLTVT.

The chain has TRBV18 and TRBJ1-4, with D unclear. In germline, CDR1 is KGHSH, CDR2 LQKENI. This CDR3 region has 14 residues. V lost 2 bases and J lost 7, with 11 bases in between. The CDR3 DNA follows: TGTGCCAGCTCACCATCCGCGGGCGGTGAAAAACTGTTTTTT. Translating gives CASSPSAGGEKLFF.

V gene TRBV19 combines with J gene TRBJ2-2; no reliable D call. Germline CDR1 and CDR2: LNHDA and SQIVND (reference sequence). The CDR3 length is 15 residues. The V and J ends lost 10 bases and 4 bases respectively, with 19 bases between them. CDR3 sequence (DNA): TGTGCCACCAGAAGCAAGAGGATGGCCACCGGGGAGCTGTTTTTT. Protein sequence: CATRSKRMATGELFF.

This chain links TRBV7-2 with TRBJ1-2; D possibly corresponds to TRBD1 (5 bases). This CDR3 has 13 amino acids. V lost 4 bases and J 4 bases, leaving 10 bases between the germline ends. From germline, CDR1 is SGHTA and CDR2 FQGNSA. As DNA, the CDR3 is TGTGCCAGCAGCTCCAGGGTGGGCTATGGCTACACCTTC. It is translated as CASSSRVGYGYTF.

This sequence joins TRBV6-4 and TRBJ2-1; TRBD2 agrees at 8 bases. V lost 5 bases, J lost 4 bases, and 7 bases stayed unmatched. Looked up from germline, CDR1 is MRHNA and CDR2 is SNTAGT. The CDR3 has 15 residues. In DNA form, the CDR3 reads TGTGCCAGCAGTCCCGGACTAGCCGCGTACAATGAGCAGTTCTTC. This translates into CASSPGLAAYNEQFF.

This clone came up a few times. This chain links TRBV6-2 or TRBV6-3 with TRBJ1-1; no reliable D call. Per the germline V gene, CDR1 is MNHEY and CDR2 is SVGEGT. This CDR3 is built from 13 residues. V lost 4 bases to trimming and J lost 0 bases, with 6 bases between them. As DNA, the CDR3 is TGTGCCAGCAGTTCGACCGTGAACACTGAAGCTTTCTTT. Protein: CASSSTVNTEAFF.

This clone was recorded once. The chain carries TRBV7-9 and TRBJ1-1; D not resolved. The CDR3 runs 11 residues. Germline-derived CDR1 and CDR2 are SEHNR and FQNEAQ (reference sequence). Trimming took 1 base from V and 11 from J, leaving 8 bases between them. The CDR3: CASSLEGWAFF. The CDR3 DNA reads TGTGCCAGCAGCTTAGAGGGTTGGGCTTTCTTT. Supplemented by reference TRBV7-9 and TRBJ1-1, the full variable domain reads DTGVSQNPRHKITKRGQNVTFRCDPISEHNRLYWYRQTLGQGPEFLTYFQNEAQLEKSRLLSDRFSAERPKGSFSTLEIQRTEQGDSAMYLCASSLEGWAFFGQGTRLTVV.

CDR3 sequence reads: CASSSSRVSGNTQYF. The CDR3 region has the DNA TGTGCCAGTAGTTCGTCGCGGGTGTCGGGGAATACGCAGTATTTT. V and J are TRBV19 and TRBJ2-3; D possibly corresponds to TRBD2 (5 bases). CDR3 length equals 15 residues. Per germline, CDR1 LNHDA and CDR2 SQIVND (reference sequence). Trimming cost V 5 bases and J 7 bases, with 19 bases left between them.

J is TRBJ2-7 and V is TRBV5-1; tentatively, D is TRBD1 (6 bases). Per germline, CDR1 SGHRS and CDR2 YFSETQ. The CDR3 has 15 residues. V gave up 0 bases and J gave up 3 bases, with 13 bases separating them. This CDR3 reads CASSLADRNLYEQYF. The CDR3 DNA is TGCGCCAGCAGCTTGGCCGACAGGAACCTCTACGAGCAGTACTTC.

The genes are TRBV21-1 and TRBJ2-2; the table's D call TRBD2 went unverified against the DNA. TRBV21-1 is flagged as a pseudogene. The CDR3 runs 16 residues. Here the CDR3 DNA reads TGTGCCAGCAGCAAAGTAGGCGGGGGGCGGAACGGGGAGCTGTTTTTT. Protein sequence: CASSKVGGGRNGELFF.

V is TRBV28 and J is TRBJ1-5, with D hard to call. Trimming removed 7 bases from V and 4 bases from J, with 11 bases in between. The CDR3 totals 13 residues. Per the germline V gene, CDR1 is MDHEN and CDR2 is SYDVKM. The CDR3 region has the DNA TGTGCCAGCACCCTGGTAGGGAATCAGCCCCAGCATTTT. Protein product: CASTLVGNQPQHF.

CDR3 sequence: CASSFGLSTDTQYF. In DNA, the CDR3 is TGTGCCAGCAGTTTCGGCCTCAGCACAGATACGCAGTATTTT. The chain links TRBV2 to TRBJ2-3; no clear D gene. Trimming shortened V by 5 bases and J by 0 bases, and 9 bases separated the two germline ends. CDR3 length: 14 amino acids. Germline lookup yields CDR1 SNHLY and CDR2 FYNNEI.

The chain couples TRBV5-4 to TRBJ1-2; possibly TRBD1 for D (6 bases). Germline V gene sequence: CDR1 SGHNT, CDR2 YYREEE (reference sequence). Trimming removed 2 bases from V and 6 bases from J, with 17 bases in between. CDR3 length equals 15 residues. The CDR3 nucleotides read TGTGCCAGCAGCTTTTTGATCCCAGGGGTTGATGGCTACACCTTC. Residues: CASSFLIPGVDGYTF.